This T cell receptor (beta chain) was profiled in a study of a mutant IDH1 vaccine in newly diagnosed glioma. V was pared by 7 bases and J by 6 bases, with 12 bases between. The CDR3 runs 12 residues. The V gene's germline CDR1 is MNHEY and CDR2 SVGAGI. Profiled with immunoSEQ multiplex PCR; TCRdb holds only in-frame clones, not every one. The sample contains tens of thousands of clones, roughly 87% of which appear only once. On this clone: Its antigen is undetermined.

Documented time point: week 47, end of study. Vaccine doses each comprised 300 ug of mutant IDH1 20-mer peptide, with topical imiquimod. The source is a man younger than 45 with glioma. The starting material was PBMCs, obtained from a glioma patient whose treatment included an IDH1 peptide vaccine. The chain is built from TRBV6-5 and TRBJ1-2; D is possibly TRBD1 (5 bases). CDR3 nucleotides: TGTGCCAGCAAGCGGATGGGGGATGGCTACACCTTC. Translation: CASKRMGDGYTF.